This record looks at one T cell receptor beta chain sequence and its context. This clonotype appeared a few times. The antigen it binds to is not known. No base qualities exist here, and no much larger clone lies one base off it. The intended sense of this specimen's time point label: patch test 1, 2 weeks after DPC sensitization. This sample's treatment or condition label indicates: therapeutic diphenylcyclopropenone sensitization with weekly scalp DPC. At every patch-test visit, the blood draw took place before the patch test was put on. Patients were eligible if aged 18 to 70, diagnosed with alopecia and judged suitable for DPC therapy, and pregnant patients were excluded. Total RNA was extracted from unfractionated whole blood collected in Tempus Blood RNA tubes. This sample is part of a study of human T cells and chemical hapten exposure listed by TCRdb under 2021. Regarding the research as a whole: For sensitization, 2% DPC in acetone was applied to a roughly 2 cm by roughly 2 cm area of upper inner arm skin. Weekly therapeutic DPC doses were additionally applied to the scalp of patients throughout the roughly 25-week study period. Patch tests used Finn chambers with 0.01% DPC on the upper back, scored after 6 days by International Contact Dermatitis Research Group standards. Alopecia areata with under or over 50% scalp involvement, alopecia totalis and alopecia universalis were represented in the patient cohort, which was mostly female. Libraries were pooled for sequencing, and variation in per-sample TCR yields was attributed mainly to small differences in library volumes within the pool. The study tracked peripheral blood TCR repertoire changes in vivo during primary and secondary sensitization to the hapten diphenylcyclopropenone (DPC) in alopecia patients. Blood was sampled from patients pre-sensitization (week 0) and at 2, 6 and about 24 weeks after DPC sensitization. Blood for TCR sequencing was provided by twenty-nine alopecia patients at one to four time points (pre-sensitization, 2, 6 and 24 weeks). General findings and caveats noted by the study authors: After repeated subsampling, the strength of the expansion versus patch-test correlation and the threshold at which it became significant changed. Patch test score was positively correlated with the number of PT1 expanded TCRs, with significance at thresholds 8, 16 and 32 but not at 4. DPC sensitization did not change the number of TCRs with a frequency above 1 in 1000, and there was no evidence of changes in global repertoire structure. Significantly more large CDR3 similarity clusters were formed by expanded TCRs than by pre-sensitization or healthy control sets, consistent with antigen-driven responses. Because every patient had alopecia, a presumed autoimmune disease, the patients' immune response might differ from that of healthy individuals.

Libraries were made using RACE. Sequencing took place on a NextSeq 500. During library preparation, unique molecular identifiers were attached to individual cDNA molecules so that TCRs could be counted in a quantitative, reproducible way. For every blood RNA sample, sequencing covered both the TCR alpha and TCR beta chains. As for the authors' bioinformatics: A median of about 87,000 TCRs per sample was observed, with a range of roughly 23,224 to 700,000. The Decombinator software suite was used to annotate the V, J and CDR3 of the TCR reads. Every sample was subsampled to the same number of TCRs (28,000) for the PS versus PT1 abundance plots. Expanded TCRs were defined as absent before sensitization and observed at least eight times at the 2-week time point. Clones were called with MiXCR by TCRdb after fastp trimmed the public reads at Q25, and only in-frame beta chains were retained. Every distinct CDR3 protein forms one entry, paired with its most common genes and DNA. What appears here as the V and J calls and clone size reflects TCRdb's work, not the paper's. Present in this sample are 340,000 or so distinct CDR3 sequences, around 7% of which were seen just once. The top ten clonotypes cover more than 7% of the sample.

The germline V gene sets CDR1 to MDHEN and CDR2 to SYDVKM. From V the trimming removes 7 bases and from J it removes 2 bases, while the gene matches leave 10 bases of the junction unaccounted for. The cysteine opens and the phenylalanine closes a CDR3 of 17 amino acids. Of the read, only the CDR3 DNA is kept; its 51 bases are in frame from base 1. This chain is built from TRBV28 and TRBJ1-5, with 11 central nucleotides matching TRBD1. The receptor comes from a woman aged 18-29 years with alopecia areata. Some clones in this sample may be carry-over from other donors' samples. The sample consisted of whole blood, taken in connection with sensitization to the hapten diphenylcyclopropenone (DPC). The base sequence is TGTGCCAGCATCGGACAGGGGGCCGGTCCGGGCAATCAGCCCCAGCATTTT. This gives the protein CASIGQGAGPGNQPQHF. Beyond the CDR3, the reference TRBV28 and TRBJ1-5 genes provide the residues; the full variable domain reads: DVKVTQSSRYLVKRTGEKVFLECVQDMDHENMFWYRQDPGLGLRLIYFSYDVKMKEKGDIPEGYSVSREKKERFSLILESASTNQTSMYLCASIGQGAGPGNQPQHFGDGTRLSIL.